The sequence of this TCR beta chain was determined in a study of blood T cells in healthy people across ages. Study-wide findings and caveats: Diversity was estimated from one million T cells, and these estimates were considered underestimates.

In this sample, this clonotype turned up a few times. Its antigen is not known. With a J-beta primer mix and a sample-barcoded 5' primer, a second PCR ran about 7 to 12 cycles. From the 5' RACE reads, TCRdb called clonotypes with MiXCR, one entry per CDR3 protein. The sample has around 800,000 distinct CDR3 sequences, approximately 24% seen once. The CDR3 contains 13 residues. The V and J ends lost 2 bases and 4 bases respectively, with 8 bases between them. Germline V gene lookup returns CDR1 KGHSH and CDR2 LQKENI. In addition, the sample was reused for a study of T cells of mothers and their children.

V gene TRBV18 combines with J gene TRBJ1-2; the D is unclear. Input material: blood. The receptor's source is a boy younger than 18 in good health. The CDR3 sequence is CASSPRLRYGYTF. As DNA, the CDR3 is TGTGCCAGCTCACCAAGGTTACGCTATGGCTACACCTTC.